This T cell receptor beta chain was found in a study of shared clonotypes between healthy human individuals. Assay runs were performed at deep level. Some clones are missing from TCRdb's copy, which holds only in-frame ones; the method was immunoSEQ multiplex PCR. The sample includes hundreds of thousands of clones, about 95% of them seen just once. V dropped 8 bases and J dropped 2; count of bases not matched to a gene: 8. The CDR3 contains 16 residues. The V gene's germline CDR1 is MGHDK and CDR2 SYGVNS. Naive CD8 cells, CD45RO-negative and positively selected for CCR7, excluded terminally differentiated effector memory CD45RA+ cells.

The TCR sequence derives from a woman in her twenties or thirties in good health. The chain uses TRBV25-1 and TRBJ2-3; 12 bases fit TRBD2. Sequencing was done on a sample of naive CD8+ T cells sorted from blood. Here the CDR3 reads CASQTGLAGPTDTQYF. In nucleotides, the CDR3 is TGTGCCAGCCAAACCGGACTAGCGGGGCCCACAGATACGCAGTATTTT.